This TCR beta chain was profiled in a study of Ad26.COV2.S vaccination and SARS-CoV-2 variants. The CDR3 length is 12 residues. Trimming pared 4 bases from V and 7 bases from J, leaving 7 bases between. From germline, CDR1 is LGHDT and CDR2 YNNKEL (reference sequence). The data were produced by immunoSEQ multiplex PCR, yet TCRdb's version contains in-frame clones alone and is incomplete. Of fewer than 400,000 clones detected, roughly nine tenths appear once; the ten largest clones hold 5% to 6.5%. The treatment is: about 20 received Ad26.COV2.S at low or high dose, single or two shots; a few received placebo; per-sample allocation not given. Sampling occurred on day 63 after the first vaccine or placebo injection.

The sequence was obtained from a person aged 18 to 65 who received the Ad26.COV2.S COVID-19 vaccine or a placebo. V and J are TRBV3-1 (or the pseudogene TRBV3-2) and TRBJ2-2; D gene uncertain. The material sequenced was peripheral blood, taken in a trial of Ad26.COV2.S vaccine versus placebo. The CDR3 is CASSRPNGELFF. CDR3 DNA: TGTGCCAGCAGCCGACCAAACGGGGAGCTGTTTTTT.